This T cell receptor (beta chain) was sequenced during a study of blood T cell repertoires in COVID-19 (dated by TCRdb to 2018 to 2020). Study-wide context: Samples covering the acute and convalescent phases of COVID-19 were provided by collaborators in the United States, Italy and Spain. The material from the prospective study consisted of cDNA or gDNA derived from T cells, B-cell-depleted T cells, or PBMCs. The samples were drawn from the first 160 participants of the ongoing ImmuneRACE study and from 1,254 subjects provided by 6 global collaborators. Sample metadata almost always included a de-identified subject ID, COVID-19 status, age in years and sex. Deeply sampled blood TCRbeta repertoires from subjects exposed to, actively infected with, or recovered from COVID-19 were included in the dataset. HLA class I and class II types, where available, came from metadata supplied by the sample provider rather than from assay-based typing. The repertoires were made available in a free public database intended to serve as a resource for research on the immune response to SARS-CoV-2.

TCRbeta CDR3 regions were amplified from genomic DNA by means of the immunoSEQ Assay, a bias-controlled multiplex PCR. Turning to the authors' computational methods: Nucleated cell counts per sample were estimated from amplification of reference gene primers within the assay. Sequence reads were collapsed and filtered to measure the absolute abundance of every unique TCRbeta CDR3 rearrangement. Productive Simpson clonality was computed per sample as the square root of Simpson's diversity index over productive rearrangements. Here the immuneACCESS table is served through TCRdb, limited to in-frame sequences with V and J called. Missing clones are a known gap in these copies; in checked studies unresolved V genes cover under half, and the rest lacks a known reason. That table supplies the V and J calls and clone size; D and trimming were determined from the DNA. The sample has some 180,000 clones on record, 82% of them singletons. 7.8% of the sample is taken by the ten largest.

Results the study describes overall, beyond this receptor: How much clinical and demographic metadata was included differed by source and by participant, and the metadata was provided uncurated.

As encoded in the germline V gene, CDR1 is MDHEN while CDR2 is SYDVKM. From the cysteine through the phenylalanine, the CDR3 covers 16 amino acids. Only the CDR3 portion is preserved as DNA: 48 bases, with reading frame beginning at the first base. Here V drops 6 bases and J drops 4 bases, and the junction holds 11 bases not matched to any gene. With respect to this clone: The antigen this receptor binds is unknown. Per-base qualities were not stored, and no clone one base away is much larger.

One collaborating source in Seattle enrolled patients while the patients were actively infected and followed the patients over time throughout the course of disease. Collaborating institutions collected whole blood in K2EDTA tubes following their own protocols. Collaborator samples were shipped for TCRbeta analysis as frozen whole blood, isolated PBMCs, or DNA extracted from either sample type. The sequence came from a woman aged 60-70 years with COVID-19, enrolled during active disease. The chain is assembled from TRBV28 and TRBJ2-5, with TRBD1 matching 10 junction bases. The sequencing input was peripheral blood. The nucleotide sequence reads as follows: TGTGCCAGCAGCCGTGGACAGGGGGTTGGCAGAGAGACCCAGTACTTC. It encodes CASSRGQGVGRETQYF.